This T cell receptor beta chain was sequenced in a study of CD8 T cells in Susac syndrome. An input of about 0.5 to 1 ug of RNA was subjected to reverse transcription using random hexamers. The TCR beta CDR3 was amplified by immunoSEQ multiplex PCR across 54 Vbeta, 13 Jbeta. A single record per CDR3 protein comes from TCRdb applying MiXCR to the immunoSEQ multiplex PCR reads. The sample contains 160,000 or so distinct CDR3 sequences, about 94% of which appear only once. The CDR3 spans 13 residues. Germline assignment: CDR1 SQVTM and CDR2 ANQGSEA. J lost 1 base, V lost 7 bases, and 2 bases had no gene match. The study sequenced TCR beta in blood CD8+ and CD4+ T cells. Healthy donors constituted the controls, which were matched for age and sex. Negative isolation yielded CD4+ and CD8+ T cells, and FACS enriched TEMRA cells.

The specimen sequenced was CD4+ T cells from PBMCs. The chain recombines TRBV29-1 with TRBJ2-7; 12 nucleotides align to TRBD2. This clonotype originated in a human donor in good health. The CDR3 loop reads CSGGLAGSYEQYF. The CDR3 region has the DNA TGCAGCGGTGGACTAGCGGGGTCCTACGAGCAGTACTTC.